This paragraph reports one T cell receptor (beta chain). The sample belongs to a study of blood T cell repertoires in COVID-19. Study information: Researchers got acute and convalescent COVID-19 samples from the United States, Italy and Spain. T cells, B-cell-depleted T cells, or PBMCs supplied cDNA or gDNA.

Trimming took 6 bases from V and 1 from J, leaving 15 bases between them. The V gene's germline CDR1 is SNHLY and CDR2 FYNNEI. The length of the CDR3 is 15 residues. In the study's own analysis: The assay estimated nucleated cells by amplifying reference gene primers. Profiled with immunoSEQ multiplex PCR; TCRdb holds only in-frame clones, not every one. D and trimming come from the DNA, and the V and J calls and clone size come from that table. Here the sample spans 80,000 to 100,000 clones, roughly 86% being singletons. This receptor was taken from a human donor in a cohort sampled during active COVID-19. Sequenced: peripheral blood. V usage is TRBV2 and J usage is TRBJ1-1; D is perhaps TRBD1 (6 bases). The CDR3, as DNA: TGTGCCAGCAGAGGGGGACGGGGTCCGAACACTGAAGCTTTCTTT. Translated: CASRGGRGPNTEAFF.